The text below deals with one T cell receptor beta chain. Its antigen is still unknown. This record comes from a study of vaccination and CD4 T cells after COVID-19. The CDR3 runs 13 residues. Germline CDR1 GTSNPN, CDR2 SVGIG (reference sequence). With 2 bases removed from V and 1 base from J, the gap between germline ends came to 8 bases. Documented treatment: 10-day PBMC culture with coronavirus spike peptide pools or control peptides (ViraFEST assay). Culture of a few million PBMCs per well took place with approximately 9 IU/ml IL-2 and roughly 9.5 ug/ml peptide pools. Cultured CD4+ T-cell DNA underwent Oncomine TCR Beta short-read sequencing. One entry per CDR3 protein results from TCRdb running MiXCR on the PCR reads. The table records approximately 23,000 distinct CDR3 sequences, 50% of them present only once.

The chain combines TRBV30 with TRBJ1-1, with D possibly matching TRBD1 (5 bases). The material sequenced was CD4+ T cells from blood, cultured in vitro, taken before SARS-CoV-2 vaccination. This clonotype originated in a human donor who received a COVID-19 vaccine. For the CDR3, the DNA is TGTGCCTGGAGTAACAGGAGGAACACTGAAGCTTTCTTT. Its translation: CAWSNRRNTEAFF.